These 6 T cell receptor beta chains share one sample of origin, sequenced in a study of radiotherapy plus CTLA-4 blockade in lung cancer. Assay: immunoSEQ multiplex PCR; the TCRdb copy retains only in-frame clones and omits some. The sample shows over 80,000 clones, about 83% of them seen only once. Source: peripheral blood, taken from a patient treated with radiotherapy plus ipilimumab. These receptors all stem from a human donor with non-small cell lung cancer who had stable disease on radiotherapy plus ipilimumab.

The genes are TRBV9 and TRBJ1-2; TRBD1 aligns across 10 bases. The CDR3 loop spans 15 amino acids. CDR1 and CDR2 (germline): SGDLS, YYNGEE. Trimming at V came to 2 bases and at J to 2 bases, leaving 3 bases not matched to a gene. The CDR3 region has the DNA TGTGCCAGCAGCGTCGGACAGGGGGGAAACTATGGCTACACCTTC. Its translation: CASSVGQGGNYGYTF.

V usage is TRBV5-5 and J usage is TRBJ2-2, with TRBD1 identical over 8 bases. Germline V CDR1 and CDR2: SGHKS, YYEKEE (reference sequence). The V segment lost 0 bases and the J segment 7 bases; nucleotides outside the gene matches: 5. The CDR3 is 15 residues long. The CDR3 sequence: CASSLVRGPGGELFF. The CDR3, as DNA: TGTGCCAGCAGCTTGGTCAGGGGGCCTGGCGGGGAGCTGTTTTTT.

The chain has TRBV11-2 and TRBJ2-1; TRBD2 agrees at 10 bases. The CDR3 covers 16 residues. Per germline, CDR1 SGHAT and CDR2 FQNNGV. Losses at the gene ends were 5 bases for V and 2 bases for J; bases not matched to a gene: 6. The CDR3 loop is CASSVVLAGTYNEQFF. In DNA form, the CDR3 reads TGTGCCAGCAGCGTCGTACTAGCGGGGACCTACAATGAGCAGTTCTTC.

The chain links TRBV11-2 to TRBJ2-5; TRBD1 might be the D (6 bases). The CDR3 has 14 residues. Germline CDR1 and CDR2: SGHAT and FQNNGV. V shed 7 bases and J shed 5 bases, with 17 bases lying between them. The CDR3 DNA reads TGTGCCAGCAACAAATTCTCCAGGGGTGAGACCCAGTACTTC. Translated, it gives CASNKFSRGETQYF.

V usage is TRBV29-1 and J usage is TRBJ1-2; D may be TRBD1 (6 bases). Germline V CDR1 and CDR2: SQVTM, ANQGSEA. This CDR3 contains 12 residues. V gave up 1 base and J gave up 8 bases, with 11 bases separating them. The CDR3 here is CSVEGDKYGYTF. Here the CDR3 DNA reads TGCAGCGTTGAAGGGGACAAATACGGCTACACCTTC.

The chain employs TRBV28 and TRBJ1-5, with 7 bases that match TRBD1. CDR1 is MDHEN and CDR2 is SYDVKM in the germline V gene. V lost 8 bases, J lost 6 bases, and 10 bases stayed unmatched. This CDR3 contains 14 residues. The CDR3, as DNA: TGTGCCAGCCAGGGGGACCGGAGGGGTCAGCCCCAGCATTTT. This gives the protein CASQGDRRGQPQHF.